This T cell receptor beta chain was recorded in a study of blood T cell repertoires in COVID-19. Study at large: Sample material is recorded as cDNA or gDNA derived from T cells, B-cell-depleted T cells, or PBMCs.

In the authors' methods: Using reference gene primer amplification, nucleated cell counts were estimated. Data came from immunoSEQ multiplex PCR; TCRdb stores just in-frame clones and leaves some out. Clone size and the V and J calls come from that table; the DNA yielded D and trimming. Here the sample spans about 220,000 clones, about 90% being singletons. With V trimmed by 5 bases and J by 0 bases, 3 bases remained unmatched. The length of the CDR3 is 13 residues. The germline V gene has CDR1 GTSNPN and CDR2 SVGIG (reference sequence). Sequenced input: peripheral blood. This rearrangement joins TRBV30 to TRBJ1-1; 7 nucleotides agree with TRBD1. This sequence originates from a middle-aged man with active or convalescent COVID-19. The CDR3 loop is CAWAGQMNTEAFF. CDR3 bases: TGTGCCTGGGCGGGACAGATGAACACTGAAGCTTTCTTT. Filled out from reference TRBV30 and TRBJ1-1, the complete variable domain reads SQTIHQWPATLVQPVGSPLSLECTVEGTSNPNLYWYRQAAGRGLQLLFYSVGIGQISSEVPQNLSASRPQDRQFILSSKKLLLSDSGFYLCAWAGQMNTEAFFGQGTRLTVV.